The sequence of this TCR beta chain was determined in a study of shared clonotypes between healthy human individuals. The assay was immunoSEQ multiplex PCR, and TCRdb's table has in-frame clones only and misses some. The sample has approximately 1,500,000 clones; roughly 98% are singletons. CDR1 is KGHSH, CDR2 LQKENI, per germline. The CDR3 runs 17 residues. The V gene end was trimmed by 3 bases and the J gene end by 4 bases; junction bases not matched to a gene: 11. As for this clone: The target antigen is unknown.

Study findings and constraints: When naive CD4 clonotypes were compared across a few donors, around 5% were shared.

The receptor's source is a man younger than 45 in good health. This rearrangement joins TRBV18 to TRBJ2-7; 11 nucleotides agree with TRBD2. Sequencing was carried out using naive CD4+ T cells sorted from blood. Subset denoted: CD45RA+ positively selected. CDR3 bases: TGTGCCAGCTCACCGAGACTAGCGGGGTGGTATATGTACGAGCAGTACTTC. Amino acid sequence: CASSPRLAGWYMYEQYF.